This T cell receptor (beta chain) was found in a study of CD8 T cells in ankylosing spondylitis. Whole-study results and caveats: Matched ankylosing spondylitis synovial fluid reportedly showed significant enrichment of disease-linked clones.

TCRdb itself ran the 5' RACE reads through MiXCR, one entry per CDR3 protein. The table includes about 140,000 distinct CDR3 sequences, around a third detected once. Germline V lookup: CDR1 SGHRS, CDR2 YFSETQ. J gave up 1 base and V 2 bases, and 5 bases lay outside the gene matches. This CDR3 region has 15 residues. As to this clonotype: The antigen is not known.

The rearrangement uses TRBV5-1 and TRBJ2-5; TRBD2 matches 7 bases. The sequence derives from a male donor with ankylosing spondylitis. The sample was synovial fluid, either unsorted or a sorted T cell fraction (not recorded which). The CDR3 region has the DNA TGCGCCAGCAGCTTCGTAAGCGGGATCCAAGAGACCCAGTACTTC. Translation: CASSFVSGIQETQYF.